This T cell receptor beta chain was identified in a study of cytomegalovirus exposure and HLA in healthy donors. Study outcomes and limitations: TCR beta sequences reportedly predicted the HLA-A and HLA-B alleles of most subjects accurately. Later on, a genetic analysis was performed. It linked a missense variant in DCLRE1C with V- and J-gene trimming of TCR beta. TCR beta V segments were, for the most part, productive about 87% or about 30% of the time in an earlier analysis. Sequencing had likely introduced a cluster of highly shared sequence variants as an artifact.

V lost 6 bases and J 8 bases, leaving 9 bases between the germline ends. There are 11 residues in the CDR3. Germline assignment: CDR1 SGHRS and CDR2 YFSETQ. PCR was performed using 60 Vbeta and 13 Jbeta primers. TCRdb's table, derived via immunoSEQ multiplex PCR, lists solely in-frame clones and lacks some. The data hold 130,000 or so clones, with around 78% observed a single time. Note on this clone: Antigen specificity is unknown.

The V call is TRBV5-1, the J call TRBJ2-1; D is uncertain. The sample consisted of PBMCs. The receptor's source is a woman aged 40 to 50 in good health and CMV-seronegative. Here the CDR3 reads CASNLVDEQFF. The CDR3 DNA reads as TGCGCCAGCAATCTAGTGGATGAGCAGTTCTTC.